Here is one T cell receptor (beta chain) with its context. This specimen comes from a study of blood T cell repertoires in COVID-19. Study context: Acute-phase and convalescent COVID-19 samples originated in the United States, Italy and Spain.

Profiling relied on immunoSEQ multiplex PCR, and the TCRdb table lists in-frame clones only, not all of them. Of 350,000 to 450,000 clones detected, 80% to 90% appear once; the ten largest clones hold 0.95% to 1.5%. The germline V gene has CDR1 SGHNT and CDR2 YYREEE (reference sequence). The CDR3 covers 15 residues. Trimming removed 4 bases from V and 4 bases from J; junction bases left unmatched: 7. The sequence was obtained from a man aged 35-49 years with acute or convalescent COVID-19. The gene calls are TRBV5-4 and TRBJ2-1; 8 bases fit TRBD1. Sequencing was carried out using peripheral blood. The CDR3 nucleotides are TGTGCCAGCAGCCCTGACAGGGGCGCGTACAATGAGCAGTTCTTC. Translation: CASSPDRGAYNEQFF.